This T cell receptor (beta chain) was captured by sequencing in a study of post-analysis software for immune sequencing data. Study as a whole: There were relapsing-remitting, secondary progressive and progressive-relapsing multiple sclerosis among the disease courses included. Study-level results: The study found TRBV5-6, TRBV5-1 and TRBV20-1 among a few TRBV segments more frequent in patients than controls.

Trimming took 1 base from V and 2 from J; bases not matched to a gene: 13. This CDR3 has 19 amino acids. The germline V gene encodes CDR1 SGHTA and CDR2 FQGNSA. Notes on this clonotype: The antigen is undetermined.

Libraries were made from TCR beta cDNA, and they carried unique molecular identifiers. TCRdb reprocessed the PCR reads via MiXCR and lists one record per CDR3 protein. The data hold roughly 670,000 distinct CDR3 sequences, with 55% to 60% observed a single time. The sequence was collected from a girl between 2 and 10 years old with multiple sclerosis. This chain uses TRBV7-2 with TRBJ1-5, with 8 bases fitting TRBD1. Sequencing used blood. The CDR3 nucleotides are TGTGCCAGCAGCTTAGTGGGGTCAGGGGGCAGGTGGGGCAATCAGCCCCAGCATTTT. Translated, it gives CASSLVGSGGRWGNQPQHF. Full variable domain (missing parts from reference TRBV7-2 and TRBJ1-5): GAGVSQSPSNKVTEKGKDVELRCDPISGHTALYWYRQSLGQGLEFLIYFQGNSAPDKSGLPSDRFSAERTGGSVSTLTIQRTQQEDSAVYLCASSLVGSGGRWGNQPQHFGDGTRLSIL.